A selection of T cell receptor beta chains follows, all from one sample in a study of blood T cell repertoires in COVID-19. This table comes from immunoSEQ multiplex PCR, and its TCRdb copy is limited to in-frame clones, with some not included. In the table there are approximately 65,000 clones, about 75% of which are singletons. The sequencing input was PBMCs or T cells enriched from blood (not recorded which). The receptors come from a woman aged 60-75 years who had been exposed to COVID-19. Each CDR3 is given with its conserved first and last residue. Each record gives: clone size, J gene, V gene, D gene, CDR3 DNA, CDR3 protein. The D gene is left open where the match is weak. Some rows have no size entry. The others give once, few or many, or a class for an expanded clone.

NA	TRBJ1-3	TRBV28	TRBD1	TGTGCCAGCAGTTGGACAGGGAACTCTGGAAACACCATATATTTT	CASSWTGNSGNTIYF
NA	TRBJ2-1	TRBV28	TRBD1	TGTGCCGCCGAGGACAGGGGCTCCTACAATGAGCAGTTCTTC	CAAEDRGSYNEQFF
NA	TRBJ2-7	TRBV14	TRBD2	TGTGCCAGCAGCCAAGGGGACTATGTCCACGAGCAGTACTTC	CASSQGDYVHEQYF
few	TRBJ2-4	TRBV5-4	TRBD2	TGTGCCAGCAGCTTGGAGGGACTAGCGGGCATTCAGTACTTC	CASSLEGLAGIQYF
NA	TRBJ1-2	TRBV28	TRBD1	TGTGCCAGCAGTTCGGGACAGGGTTATGGCTACACCTTC	CASSSGQGYGYTF
NA	TRBJ2-1	TRBV7-9	TRBD2	TGTGCCAGCAGACTTACAGCGGGGACCCTCGGTGAGCAGTTCTTC	CASRLTAGTLGEQFF
NA	TRBJ2-5	TRBV27	TRBD2	TGTGCCAGCAGTATACTAGCGGGAGGCCAAGAGACCCAGTACTTC	CASSILAGGQETQYF
NA	TRBJ1-1	TRBV18	NA	TGTGCCAGCTCTGCGGGGTCTAACACTGAAGCTTTCTTT	CASSAGSNTEAFF
NA	TRBJ2-7	TRBV5-5	NA	TGTGCCAGCAGCTTATTGGCAGGGGGAGGCTACGAGCAGTACTTC	CASSLLAGGGYEQYF
NA	TRBJ2-7	TRBV2	TRBD2	TGTGCCAGCAGTGAAGACGGCGCGGGGGGCCACCTCGAGCAGTACTTC	CASSEDGAGGHLEQYF
NA	TRBJ1-2	TRBV4-2	TRBD1	TGTGCCAGCAGCCGAGTGACAGGGGGTTTTAACTATGGCTACACCTTC	CASSRVTGGFNYGYTF
NA	TRBJ1-1	TRBV27	NA	TGTGCCAGCAGGGCGTCAGGGATGGGGTACACTGAAGCTTTCTTT	CASRASGMGYTEAFF
NA	TRBJ2-1	TRBV19	NA	TGTGCCAGTAATGAGCTAGGCGCCTACAATGAGCAGTTCTTC	CASNELGAYNEQFF
many	TRBJ2-3	TRBV28	NA	TGTGCCAGCAGTCGGAATGGAGGCACTACGCAGTATTTT	CASSRNGGTTQYF
NA	TRBJ1-5	TRBV28	NA	TGTGCCAGCAGTGAACAGGTCTCCAATCAGCCCCAGCATTTT	CASSEQVSNQPQHF
NA	TRBJ2-3	TRBV5-1	TRBD2	TGCGCCAGCAGCTTGGAAAGGTCTAGCGGGGGGACAGATACGCAGTATTTT	CASSLERSSGGTDTQYF
NA	TRBJ1-5	TRBV7-2	NA	TGTGCCAGCAGCCCCGACAGTAATCAGCCCCAGCATTTT	CASSPDSNQPQHF
NA	TRBJ1-1	TRBV18	NA	TGTGCCAGCTCACCATCGACGGGGGTTTACACTGAAGCTTTCTTT	CASSPSTGVYTEAFF
NA	TRBJ2-5	TRBV10-3	NA	TGTGCCATCAGTGAGTCTCAGGTCCAAGAGACCCAGTACTTC	CAISESQVQETQYF
NA	TRBJ1-1	TRBV5-1	NA	TGCGCCAGCGGCCCCGGGGGGATAGGCACTGAAGCTTTCTTT	CASGPGGIGTEAFF
NA	TRBJ2-1	TRBV19	NA	TGTGCCAGTAGTAGTCTTGTTGATGAGCAGTTCTTC	CASSSLVDEQFF
NA	TRBJ1-4	TRBV25-1	TRBD1	TGTGCCAGCAGTGATCTGTGGGACAGCATTAATGAAAAACTGTTTTTT	CASSDLWDSINEKLFF
few	TRBJ1-4	TRBV15	TRBD1	TGTGCCACCAGCAGAGACCTGACAGGGGGCGGTGAAAAACTGTTTTTT	CATSRDLTGGGEKLFF
NA	TRBJ2-2	TRBV30	NA	TGTGCCTGGAACCAAGCAGGGAAGAACACCGGGGAGCTGTTTTTT	CAWNQAGKNTGELFF
NA	TRBJ2-1	TRBV3-1/TRBV3-2	TRBD2	TGTGCCAGCAGCCAAGCCGGGACTAAGGGGAGGTATGAGCAGTTCTTC	CASSQAGTKGRYEQFF
NA	TRBJ2-2	TRBV7-6	TRBD2	TGTGCCAGCAGCTTAGAGCCTGCTAGCGGGGGAGCGAACACCGGGGAGCTGTTTTTT	CASSLEPASGGANTGELFF
NA	TRBJ2-7	TRBV19	TRBD1	TGTGCCAGTAGTTCCCAGGGGGCCTACGAGCAGTACTTC	CASSSQGAYEQYF
NA	TRBJ1-4	TRBV9	NA	TGTGCCAGCAGCGTAGGGACAGTGGAAAAACTGTTTTTT	CASSVGTVEKLFF
few	TRBJ2-1	TRBV11-2	NA	TGTGCCAGCAGCCCCACCGGCGGGAATGATGAGCAGTTCTTC	CASSPTGGNDEQFF
NA	TRBJ2-7	TRBV29-1	NA	TGCAGCGTGGCCCGTCCCTACGAGCAGTACTTC	CSVARPYEQYF
NA	TRBJ1-2	TRBV5-1	NA	TGCGCCAGCAGCCCGGACAGTTCAGCTAACTATGGCTACACCTTC	CASSPDSSANYGYTF
NA	TRBJ2-7	TRBV5-1	TRBD1	TGCGCCAGCAGCTCATTGGACAGGGCCTACGAGCAGTACTTC	CASSSLDRAYEQYF
few	TRBJ1-1	TRBV7-7	NA	TGTGCCAGCAGCTTAGATCTTCGGGGGGAAGCTTTCTTT	CASSLDLRGEAFF
NA	TRBJ2-3	TRBV5-4	NA	TGTGCCAGCAGCTTTGAGGATACTGGCACAGATACGCAGTATTTT	CASSFEDTGTDTQYF
NA	TRBJ1-2	TRBV7-2	NA	TGTGCCAGCAGCTTCATCCAGGGGGGCTACACCTTC	CASSFIQGGYTF
NA	TRBJ1-1	TRBV7-2	NA	TGTGCCAGCAGCCAAACTTCTACAGGGCTGACTGAAGCTTTCTTT	CASSQTSTGLTEAFF
NA	TRBJ1-1	TRBV5-1	NA	TGCGCCAGCAGACCCACGGGACTGCTGAACACTGAAGCTTTCTTT	CASRPTGLLNTEAFF
NA	TRBJ1-1	TRBV19	TRBD1	TGTGCCAGTAGTATAGACGCTCGAGGACAGGAAGGCTGGACTTTCTTT	CASSIDARGQEGWTFF
once	TRBJ1-6	TRBV20-1	NA	TGCAGTGCTAGTAGGGACATAAGAACAGGTTCACCCCTCCACTTT	CSASRDIRTGSPLHF
NA	TRBJ1-4	TRBV27	NA	TGTGCCAGCAGTTTCAGGGTGGGGAAACTGTTTTTT	CASSFRVGKLFF
once	TRBJ1-1	TRBV5-1	TRBD1	TGCGCCAGCAGCTTAGGACAGGGGAGAACTGAAGCTTTCTTT	CASSLGQGRTEAFF
NA	TRBJ2-2	TRBV7-2	TRBD1	TGTGCCAGCAGCTCAGCCGGGACAGCAAACACCGGGGAGCTGTTTTTT	CASSSAGTANTGELFF
many	TRBJ2-7	TRBV5-5	NA	TGTGCCAGCAGCCCCTGGCTAGTCTCCTACGAGCAGTACTTC	CASSPWLVSYEQYF
once	TRBJ2-7	TRBV6-5	TRBD1	TGTGCCAGCAGTCAAACAGGGGGCTACGAGCAGTACTTC	CASSQTGGYEQYF